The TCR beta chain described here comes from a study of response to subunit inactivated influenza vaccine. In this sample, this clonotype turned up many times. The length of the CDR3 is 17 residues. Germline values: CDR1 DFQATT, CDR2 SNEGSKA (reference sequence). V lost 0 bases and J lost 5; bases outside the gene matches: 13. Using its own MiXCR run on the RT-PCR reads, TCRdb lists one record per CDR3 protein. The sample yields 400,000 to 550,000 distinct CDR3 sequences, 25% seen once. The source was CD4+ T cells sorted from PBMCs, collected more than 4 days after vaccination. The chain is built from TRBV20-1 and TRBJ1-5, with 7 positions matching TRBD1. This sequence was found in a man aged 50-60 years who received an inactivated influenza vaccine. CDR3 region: CSARDRTGSASDQPQHF. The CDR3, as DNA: TGCAGTGCTAGAGATCGGACAGGTTCTGCCTCTGATCAGCCCCAGCATTTT.